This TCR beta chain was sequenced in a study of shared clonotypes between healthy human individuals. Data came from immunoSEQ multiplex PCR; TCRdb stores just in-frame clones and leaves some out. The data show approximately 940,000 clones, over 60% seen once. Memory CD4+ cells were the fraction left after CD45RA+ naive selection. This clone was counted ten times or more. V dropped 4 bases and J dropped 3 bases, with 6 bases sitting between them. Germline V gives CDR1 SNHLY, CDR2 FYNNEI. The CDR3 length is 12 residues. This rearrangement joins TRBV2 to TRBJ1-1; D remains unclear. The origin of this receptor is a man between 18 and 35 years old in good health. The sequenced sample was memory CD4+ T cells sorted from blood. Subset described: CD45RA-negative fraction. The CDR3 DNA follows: TGTGCCAGCAGTGGAGATGACACTGAAGCTTTCTTT. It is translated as CASSGDDTEAFF.